The rows below give T cell receptor beta chains drawn from one sample of a study of cytomegalovirus exposure and HLA in healthy donors. Measured with immunoSEQ multiplex PCR; TCRdb has only the in-frame clones, and not every one. Of approximately 75,000 clones listed, around 70% are singletons. The specimen was PBMCs. The receptors here all came from a man aged 35-49 years in good health and CMV-seropositive. Each CDR3 is given with its conserved first and last residue. A D gene is named only where the DNA matches it firmly.

D	V	J	DNA	CDR3
.	TRBV6-6	TRBJ1-1	TGTGCCAGCACCCTACTGGGCGGACAGATGAACACTGAAGCTTTCTTT	CASTLLGGQMNTEAFF
.	TRBV4-3	TRBJ1-2	TGCGCCAGCAGCCACGACTCCTACCAGGGCCCTCCTAACTATGGCTACACCTTC	CASSHDSYQGPPNYGYTF
TRBD2	TRBV2	TRBJ2-5	TGTGCCAGCGTATTAGCGGGGGGCCAAGAGACCCAGTACTTC	CASVLAGGQETQYF
TRBD2	TRBV28	TRBJ2-3	TGTGCCAGCAGTTCACCCGCGATGACTAGCGAGGGGGCAGATACGCAGTATTTT	CASSSPAMTSEGADTQYF
.	TRBV5-1	TRBJ2-1	TGCGCCAGCAGCCAGGCGTGGGTGGATGAGCAGTTCTTC	CASSQAWVDEQFF
.	TRBV7-2	TRBJ2-3	TGTGCCAGCAGCTTATGGGGCGGGATAACAGATACGCAGTATTTT	CASSLWGGITDTQYF
.	TRBV10-3	TRBJ1-3	TGTGCCACCTGGACAGTCTCTGGAAACACCATATATTTT	CATWTVSGNTIYF
.	TRBV5-6	TRBJ1-2	TGTGCCAGCAGCTCGCTCTCAGGTTATGGCTACACCTTC	CASSSLSGYGYTF
.	TRBV5-1	TRBJ1-1	TGCGCCAGCAGCGAGGACAGTGGTAGAGGCACTGAAGCTTTCTTT	CASSEDSGRGTEAFF
.	TRBV19	TRBJ1-2	TGTGCCAGTAGCATACAGGGCAAGAACTATGGCTACACCTTC	CASSIQGKNYGYTF